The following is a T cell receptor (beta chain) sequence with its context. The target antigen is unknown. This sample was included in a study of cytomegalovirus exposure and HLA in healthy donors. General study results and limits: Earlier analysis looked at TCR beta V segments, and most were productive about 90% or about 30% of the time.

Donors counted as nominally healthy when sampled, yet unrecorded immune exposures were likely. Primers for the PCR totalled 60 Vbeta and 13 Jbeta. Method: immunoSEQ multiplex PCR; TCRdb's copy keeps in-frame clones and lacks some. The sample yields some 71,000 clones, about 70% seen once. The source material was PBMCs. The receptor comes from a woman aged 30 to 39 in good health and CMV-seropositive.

The CDR3 loop is CSVRGQGNQPQHF. Written as DNA, the CDR3 is TGCAGCGTAAGAGGACAGGGGAATCAGCCCCAGCATTTT. The chain combines TRBV29-1 with TRBJ1-5; 9 positions match TRBD1. Germline trimming cut 6 bases from V and 4 bases from J; bases unmatched to any gene: 4. The CDR3 has 13 amino acids. CDR1 and CDR2 from the germline V gene are SQVTM and ANQGSEA.